A selection of T cell receptor beta chains follows, all from one sample in a study of T cell responses to AZD1222 COVID-19 vaccine. TCRdb's copy holds only in-frame clones and misses some; the assay was immunoSEQ multiplex PCR. The table shows 95,000 to 120,000 clones, with 88% occurring only once. The material sequenced was peripheral blood, taken 28 days after the second AZD1222 dose. Every receptor here comes from an adult who received the AZD1222 COVID-19 vaccine. The CDR3 runs from the conserved cysteine through the conserved F or W. A D gene is named only where the DNA matches it firmly. Not every row has a clone size; where given, it reads once, few, many or a size class.

TRBV3-1/TRBV3-2,TRBJ2-3,.,.,CASSLGLWPGGTDTQYF,TGTGCCAGCAGCCTTGGTCTGTGGCCAGGGGGCACAGATACGCAGTATTTT
TRBV19,TRBJ2-7,.,.,CASSIKGGHSYEQYF,TGTGCCAGTAGTATAAAAGGGGGGCACTCCTACGAGCAGTACTTC
TRBV12-3/TRBV12-4,TRBJ2-7,.,.,CASRRGTSYEQYF,TGTGCCAGCCGACGGGGGACCTCCTACGAGCAGTACTTC
TRBV6-5,TRBJ2-3,TRBD1,.,CASRTDRGGTDTQYF,TGTGCCAGCAGAACGGACAGGGGAGGGACAGATACGCAGTATTTT
TRBV11-2,TRBJ2-3,.,.,CASSPSLAATQYF,TGTGCCAGCAGCCCCAGCCTAGCCGCTACGCAGTATTTT
TRBV3-1/TRBV3-2,TRBJ2-3,.,.,CASSLKGGGDTQYF,TGTGCCAGCAGCCTCAAGGGGGGGGGCGATACGCAGTATTTT
TRBV6-5,TRBJ2-3,.,.,CASSYSNLADTQYF,TGTGCCAGCAGTTACTCAAATCTCGCAGATACGCAGTATTTT
TRBV5-1,TRBJ2-5,TRBD1,.,CASRRDSGQETQYF,TGCGCCAGCAGACGGGACAGTGGACAAGAGACCCAGTACTTC
TRBV19,TRBJ1-1,.,.,CASSIATEAFF,TGTGCCAGTAGTATTGCCACTGAAGCTTTCTTT
TRBV6-6,TRBJ1-1,.,.,CASDTTTGFNTEAFF,TGTGCCAGCGACACTACGACGGGATTTAACACTGAAGCTTTCTTT
TRBV10-3,TRBJ2-7,.,.,CAISGYYEQYF,TGTGCCATCAGTGGGTACTACGAGCAGTACTTC
TRBV10-3,TRBJ2-7,.,.,CATTGTEVYEQYF,TGTGCCACCACCGGGACGGAAGTCTACGAGCAGTACTTC
TRBV7-2,TRBJ1-1,TRBD1,.,CASSLAGGTALGAFF,TGTGCCAGCAGCTTAGCAGGGGGGACAGCTCTGGGGGCTTTCTTT
TRBV5-1,TRBJ2-2,TRBD2,.,CASSLERGNTGELFF,TGCGCCAGCAGCTTGGAGCGGGGAAACACCGGGGAGCTGTTTTTT
TRBV4-3,TRBJ2-3,.,.,CASSQARGQAQYF,TGCGCCAGCAGCCAAGCACGAGGCCAAGCGCAGTATTTT
TRBV24-1,TRBJ2-1,TRBD1,.,CATSMTTGGMEQFF,TGTGCCACCAGTATGACTACAGGGGGAATGGAGCAGTTCTTC
TRBV5-1,TRBJ1-2,.,few,CASRLDGTEGYTF,TGCGCCAGCAGGCTAGACGGAACGGAGGGCTACACCTTC
TRBV2,TRBJ1-1,TRBD1,.,CASSGDRGRTEAFF,TGTGCCAGCAGCGGGGACAGGGGGCGCACTGAAGCTTTCTTT
TRBV5-6,TRBJ1-1,.,.,CASGLLNTEAFF,TGTGCCAGCGGACTCCTGAACACTGAAGCTTTCTTT
TRBV6-2/TRBV6-3,TRBJ1-6,.,.,CASSYSNNSPLHF,TGTGCCAGCAGTTACTCGAATAATTCACCCCTCCACTTT
TRBV7-9,TRBJ1-1,.,.,CASSQTNTEAFF,TGTGCCAGCAGCCAGACAAACACTGAAGCTTTCTTT
TRBV9,TRBJ1-4,.,.,CASSVMGSDEKLFF,TGTGCCAGCAGCGTAATGGGGAGCGATGAAAAACTGTTTTTT
TRBV7-8,TRBJ2-3,.,.,CASSLVQGWDTQYF,TGTGCCAGCAGCTTAGTTCAGGGTTGGGATACGCAGTATTTT
TRBV7-3,TRBJ2-1,TRBD2,.,CASSLSGGEQFF,TGTGCCAGCAGCCTCTCGGGGGGTGAGCAGTTCTTC
TRBV21-1,TRBJ1-1,.,.,CASSKASSLATEAFF,TGTGCCAGCAGCAAAGCGAGTTCTTTGGCCACTGAAGCTTTCTTT
TRBV27,TRBJ1-1,.,.,CASSFGRSTEAFF,TGTGCCAGCAGTTTCGGACGGAGCACTGAAGCTTTCTTT
TRBV7-2,TRBJ2-3,.,.,CASSLRQALNSTDTQYF,TGTGCCAGCAGCCTTAGACAGGCTCTTAATAGCACAGATACGCAGTATTTT
TRBV7-6,TRBJ2-5,TRBD2,.,CASSPSGGTSGGETQYF,TGTGCCAGCAGTCCATCAGGGGGGACTAGCGGGGGAGAGACCCAGTACTTC
TRBV7-2,TRBJ2-5,.,.,CASSSRVGDQETQYF,TGTGCCAGCAGCTCGAGAGTTGGGGATCAAGAGACCCAGTACTTC
TRBV5-1,TRBJ1-4,.,.,CASSTAMGNEKLFF,TGCGCCAGCAGTACAGCCATGGGGAATGAAAAACTGTTTTTT
TRBV28,TRBJ1-5,.,.,CASNGGGYSNQPQHF,TGTGCCAGCAACGGGGGAGGATATAGCAATCAGCCCCAGCATTTT
TRBV7-7,TRBJ1-5,.,.,CASSLAEPGSRLPQHF,TGTGCCAGCAGCTTAGCGGAGCCGGGATCAAGATTGCCCCAGCATTTT
TRBV9,TRBJ1-2,.,.,CASSPTGNSGYGYTF,TGTGCCAGCAGCCCCACGGGGAATTCAGGATATGGCTACACCTTC
TRBV3-1/TRBV3-2,TRBJ2-1,.,.,CASMRTGSDEQFF,TGTGCCAGCATGCGGACCGGGAGCGATGAGCAGTTCTTC
TRBV28,TRBJ1-2,.,.,CASSQIRGYGYTF,TGTGCCAGCAGCCAAATCCGGGGCTATGGCTACACCTTC
TRBV10-3,TRBJ2-3,.,.,CAISVEGVRADTQYF,TGTGCCATCAGTGTTGAGGGGGTAAGAGCAGATACGCAGTATTTT
TRBV10-1,TRBJ1-2,.,.,CASNPCGGPNYGYTF,TGCGCCAGCAACCCATGTGGCGGGCCTAACTATGGCTACACCTTC
TRBV19,TRBJ1-1,TRBD1,.,CASWGQGAEAFF,TGTGCCAGTTGGGGACAGGGCGCTGAAGCTTTCTTT
TRBV7-9,TRBJ2-2,TRBD2,.,CAASGGTSGTNTGELFF,TGTGCAGCTAGCGGGGGTACTAGCGGGACGAACACCGGGGAGCTGTTTTTT
TRBV12-3/TRBV12-4,TRBJ1-2,.,once,CASRTRWDGYTF,TGTGCCAGCAGGACCCGCTGGGATGGCTACACCTTC
TRBV27,TRBJ2-5,.,few,CAGKYASRETQYF,TGTGCCGGTAAATATGCTTCGCGGGAGACCCAGTACTTC
TRBV19,TRBJ2-5,.,.,CASSISVSQTQYF,TGTGCCAGTAGTATTTCGGTCAGCCAGACCCAGTACTTC
TRBV2,TRBJ1-3,TRBD1,.,CASRAGTERGNTIYF,TGTGCCAGCAGAGCTGGGACAGAGAGAGGAAACACCATATATTTT